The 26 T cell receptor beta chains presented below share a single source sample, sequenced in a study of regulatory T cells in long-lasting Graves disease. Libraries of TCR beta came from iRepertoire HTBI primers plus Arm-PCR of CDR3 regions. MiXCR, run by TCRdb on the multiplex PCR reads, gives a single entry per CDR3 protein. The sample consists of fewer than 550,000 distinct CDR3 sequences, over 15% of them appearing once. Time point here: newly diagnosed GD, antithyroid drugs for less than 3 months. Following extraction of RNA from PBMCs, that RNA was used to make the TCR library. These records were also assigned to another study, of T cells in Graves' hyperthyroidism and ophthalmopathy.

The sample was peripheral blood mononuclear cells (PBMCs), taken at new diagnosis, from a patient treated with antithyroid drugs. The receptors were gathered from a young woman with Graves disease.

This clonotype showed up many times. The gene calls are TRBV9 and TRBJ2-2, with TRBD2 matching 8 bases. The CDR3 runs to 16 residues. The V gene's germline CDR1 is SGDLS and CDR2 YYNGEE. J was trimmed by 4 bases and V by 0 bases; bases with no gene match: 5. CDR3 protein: CASSVVEGTSTGELFF. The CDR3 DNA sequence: TGTGCCAGCAGCGTAGTCGAAGGGACTAGCACCGGGGAGCTGTTTTTT.

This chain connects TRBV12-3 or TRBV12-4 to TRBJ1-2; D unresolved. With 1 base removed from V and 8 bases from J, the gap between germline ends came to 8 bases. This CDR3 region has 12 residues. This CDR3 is CASSLEGFGYTF. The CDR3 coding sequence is TGTGCCAGCAGTTTAGAAGGGTTCGGCTACACCTTC.

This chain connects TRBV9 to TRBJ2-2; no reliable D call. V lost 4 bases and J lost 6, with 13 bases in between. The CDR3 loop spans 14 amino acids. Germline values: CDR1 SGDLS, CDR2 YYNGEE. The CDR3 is CASSLNSFPGELFF. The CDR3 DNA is TGTGCCAGCAGCCTCAACTCTTTCCCCGGGGAGCTGTTTTTT.

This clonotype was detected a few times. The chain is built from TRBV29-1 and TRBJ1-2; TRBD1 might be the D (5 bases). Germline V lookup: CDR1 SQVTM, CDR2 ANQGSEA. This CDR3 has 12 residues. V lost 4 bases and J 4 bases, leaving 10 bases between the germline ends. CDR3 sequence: CSVVLGTYGYTF. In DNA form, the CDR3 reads TGCAGCGTTGTACTAGGGACCTATGGCTACACCTTC.

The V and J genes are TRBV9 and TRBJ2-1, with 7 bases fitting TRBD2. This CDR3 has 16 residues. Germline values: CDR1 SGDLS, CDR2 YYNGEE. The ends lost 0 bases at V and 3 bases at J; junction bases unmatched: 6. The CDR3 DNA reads TGTGCCAGCAGCGTAGCACCGGGGGGATACTACAATGAGCAGTTCTTC. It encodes CASSVAPGGYYNEQFF.

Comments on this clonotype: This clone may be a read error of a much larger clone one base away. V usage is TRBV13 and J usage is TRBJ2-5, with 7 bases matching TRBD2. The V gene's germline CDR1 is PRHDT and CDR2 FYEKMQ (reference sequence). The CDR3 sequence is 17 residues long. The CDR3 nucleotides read TGTGCCAGCAGCTTAGGCGGGCTAGCGGCAATTCAAGGGACCCAGTACTTC. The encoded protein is CASSLGGLAAIQGTQYF.

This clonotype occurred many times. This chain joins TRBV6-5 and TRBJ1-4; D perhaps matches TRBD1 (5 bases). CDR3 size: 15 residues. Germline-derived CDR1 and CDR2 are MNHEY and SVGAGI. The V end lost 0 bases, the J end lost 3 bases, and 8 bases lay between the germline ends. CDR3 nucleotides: TGTGCCAGCAGTTACTCTGGGGCTGCTAATGAAAAACTGTTTTTT. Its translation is CASSYSGAANEKLFF.

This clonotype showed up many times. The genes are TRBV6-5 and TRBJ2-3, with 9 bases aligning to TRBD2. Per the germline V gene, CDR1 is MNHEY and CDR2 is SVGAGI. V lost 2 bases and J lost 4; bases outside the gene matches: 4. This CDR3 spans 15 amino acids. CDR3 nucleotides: TGTGCCAGCAGTTACGGACTAGCGAGCGCAGATACGCAGTATTTT. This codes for CASSYGLASADTQYF.

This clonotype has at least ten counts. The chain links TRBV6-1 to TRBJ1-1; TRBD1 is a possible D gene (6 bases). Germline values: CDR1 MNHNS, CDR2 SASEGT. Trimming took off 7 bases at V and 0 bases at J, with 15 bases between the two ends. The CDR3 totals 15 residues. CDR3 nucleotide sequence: TGTGCCAGCACATTGACACAGGGTTTGAACACTGAAGCTTTCTTT. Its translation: CASTLTQGLNTEAFF.

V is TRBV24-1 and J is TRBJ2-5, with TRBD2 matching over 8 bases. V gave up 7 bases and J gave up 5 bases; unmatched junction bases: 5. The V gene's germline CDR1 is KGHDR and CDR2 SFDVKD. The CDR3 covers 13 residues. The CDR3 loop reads CATRTGGDETQYF. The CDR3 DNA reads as TGTGCCACCAGAACGGGGGGGGATGAGACCCAGTACTTC.

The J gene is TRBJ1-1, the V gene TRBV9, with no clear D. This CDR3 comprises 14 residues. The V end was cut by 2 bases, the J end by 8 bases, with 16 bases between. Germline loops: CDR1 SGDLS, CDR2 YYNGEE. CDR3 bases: TGTGCCAGCAGCGTTATAGCGTCCCCGGGGGAAGCTTTCTTT. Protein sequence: CASSVIASPGEAFF. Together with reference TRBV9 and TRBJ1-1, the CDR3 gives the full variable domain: DSGVTQTPKHLITATGQRVTLRCSPRSGDLSVYWYQQSLDQGLQFLIQYYNGEERAKGNILERFSAQQFPDLHSELNLSSLELGDSALYFCASSVIASPGEAFFGQGTRLTVV.

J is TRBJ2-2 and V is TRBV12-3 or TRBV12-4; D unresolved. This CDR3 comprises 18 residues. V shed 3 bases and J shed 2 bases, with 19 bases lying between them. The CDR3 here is CASSFNSRPKENTGELFF. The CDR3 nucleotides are TGTGCCAGCAGTTTTAATTCCAGGCCCAAAGAAAACACCGGGGAGCTGTTTTTT.

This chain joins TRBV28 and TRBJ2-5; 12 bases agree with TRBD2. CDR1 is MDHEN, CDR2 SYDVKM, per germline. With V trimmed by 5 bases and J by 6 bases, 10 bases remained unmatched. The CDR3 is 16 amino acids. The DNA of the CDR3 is TGTGCCAGCAGTATTGGACTAGCGGGAAGTGGGAAGACCCAGTACTTC. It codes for CASSIGLAGSGKTQYF.

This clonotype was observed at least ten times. Written as DNA, the CDR3 is TGTGCCAGCAGTGAAAGGGGAGCCGTCCGGCAGTTCTTC. This sequence encodes CASSERGAVRQFF. This chain links TRBV6-1 with TRBJ2-1; D is possibly TRBD1 or TRBD2 (5 bases each). Germline V gene sequence: CDR1 MNHNS, CDR2 SASEGT. This CDR3 has 13 residues. V was clipped by 2 bases and J by 12 bases, with 14 bases between them.

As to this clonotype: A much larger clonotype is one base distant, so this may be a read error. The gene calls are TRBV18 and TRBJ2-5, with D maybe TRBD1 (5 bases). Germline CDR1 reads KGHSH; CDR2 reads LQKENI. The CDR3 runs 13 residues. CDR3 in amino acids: CACSPGHKETQYF. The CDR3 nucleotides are TGTGCCTGCTCACCCGGACATAAAGAGACCCAGTACTTC.

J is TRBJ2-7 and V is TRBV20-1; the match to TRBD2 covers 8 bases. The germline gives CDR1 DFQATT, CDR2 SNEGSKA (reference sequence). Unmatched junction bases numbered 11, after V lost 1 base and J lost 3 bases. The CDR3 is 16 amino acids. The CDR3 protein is CSARGGSGKAVYEQYF. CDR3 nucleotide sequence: TGCAGTGCTAGAGGGGGTAGCGGGAAGGCTGTCTACGAGCAGTACTTC.

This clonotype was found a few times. The CDR3 spells CASSLFLAGIAGELFF. The DNA for the CDR3 is TGTGCCAGCAGCTTATTTCTAGCGGGAATAGCCGGGGAGCTGTTTTTT. The chain links TRBV11-3 to TRBJ2-2, with TRBD2 matching over 9 bases. Germline values: CDR1 SGHNT, CDR2 YENEEA. The CDR3 runs to 16 residues. Trimming took 2 bases from V and 6 from J; bases not matched to a gene: 7.

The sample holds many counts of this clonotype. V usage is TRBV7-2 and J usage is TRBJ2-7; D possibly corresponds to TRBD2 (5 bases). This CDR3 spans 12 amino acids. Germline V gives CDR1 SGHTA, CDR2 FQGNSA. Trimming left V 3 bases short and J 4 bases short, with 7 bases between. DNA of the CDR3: TGTGCCAGCAGCTTTACTAGATACGAGCAGTACTTC. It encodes CASSFTRYEQYF.

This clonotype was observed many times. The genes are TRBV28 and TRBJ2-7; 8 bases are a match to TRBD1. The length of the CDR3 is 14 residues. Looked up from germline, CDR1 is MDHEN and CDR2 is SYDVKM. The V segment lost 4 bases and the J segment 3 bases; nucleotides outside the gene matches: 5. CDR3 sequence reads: CASSSNRGDYEQYF. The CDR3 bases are TGTGCCAGCAGTTCCAACAGGGGGGACTACGAGCAGTACTTC.

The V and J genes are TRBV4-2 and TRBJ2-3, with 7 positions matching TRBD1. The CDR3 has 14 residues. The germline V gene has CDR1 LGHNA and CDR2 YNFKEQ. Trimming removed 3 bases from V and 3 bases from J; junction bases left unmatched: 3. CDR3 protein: CASSHTGVTDTQYF. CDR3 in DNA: TGTGCCAGCAGCCATACAGGGGTTACAGATACGCAGTATTTT.

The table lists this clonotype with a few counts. CDR3 nucleotides: TGTGCCAGCAGTTTTATACTAGCGAACACCGGGGAGCTGTTTTTT. Translated, it gives CASSFILANTGELFF. The J gene is TRBJ2-2, the V gene TRBV28; possible D gene TRBD2, 5 bases. V dropped 3 bases and J dropped 0 bases, with 8 bases sitting between them. There are 15 residues in the CDR3. Germline-derived CDR1 and CDR2 are MDHEN and SYDVKM.

The chain's CDR3 is CASSPPEGDNSPLHF. The DNA of the CDR3 is TGTGCCAGCTCACCACCGGAAGGGGATAATTCACCCCTCCACTTT. The gene calls are TRBV18 and TRBJ1-6; D might be TRBD1 (5 bases). Germline V lookup: CDR1 KGHSH, CDR2 LQKENI. CDR3 length equals 15 residues. V gave up 0 bases and J gave up 5 bases, with 8 bases separating them.

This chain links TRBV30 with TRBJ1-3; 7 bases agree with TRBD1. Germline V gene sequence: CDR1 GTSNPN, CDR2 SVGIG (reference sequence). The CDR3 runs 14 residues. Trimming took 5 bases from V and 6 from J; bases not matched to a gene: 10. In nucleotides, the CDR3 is TGTGCCTGGGGCTACGGGACAGTTAAAAACACCATATATTTT. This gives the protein CAWGYGTVKNTIYF.

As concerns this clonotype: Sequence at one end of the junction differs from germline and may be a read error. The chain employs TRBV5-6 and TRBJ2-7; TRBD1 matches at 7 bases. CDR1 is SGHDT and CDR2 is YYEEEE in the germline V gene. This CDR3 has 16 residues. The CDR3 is CASSLMDRPGTYKQYF. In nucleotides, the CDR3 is TGTGCCAGCAGCTTGATGGACAGGCCGGGCACCTACAAGCAGTACTTC.

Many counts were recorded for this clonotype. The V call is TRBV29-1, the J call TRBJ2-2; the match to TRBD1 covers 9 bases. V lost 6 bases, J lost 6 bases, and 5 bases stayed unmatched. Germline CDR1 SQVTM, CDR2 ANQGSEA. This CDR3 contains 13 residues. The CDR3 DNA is TGCAGCGTGAACCGACAGGGGGCCGGGGAGCTGTTTTTT. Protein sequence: CSVNRQGAGELFF.

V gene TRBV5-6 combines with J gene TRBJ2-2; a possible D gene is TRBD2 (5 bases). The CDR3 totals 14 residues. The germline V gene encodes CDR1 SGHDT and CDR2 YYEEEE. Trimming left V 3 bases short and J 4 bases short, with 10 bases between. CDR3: CASSSLALTGELFF. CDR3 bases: TGTGCCAGCAGCTCCCTAGCTCTCACCGGGGAGCTGTTTTTT.